This TCR beta chain was identified in a study of naive and memory T cell subsets. Trimming removed 4 bases from V and 7 bases from J, with 11 bases in between. Germline CDR1 reads SGHAT; CDR2 reads FQNNGV. CDR3 length: 14 residues. Study-level results: A clonotype means one alpha or beta sequence, not an alpha/beta pair. Naive and memory repertoire findings lacked a ground truth for validation.

Two oligonucleotides, mixed equimolar, formed the beta constant-region primer covering TRBC1 and TRBC2. Nested alpha and beta constant-region primers with the SP2 primer drove four PCR rounds on ligated cDNA. MiXCR was run by TCRdb on the UMI-ligation and nested PCR reads, yielding one entry per CDR3 protein. The sample carries some 150,000 distinct CDR3 sequences, 15% to 20% recorded once. With regard to this clonotype: Its target is unknown.

This TCR was recovered from a human donor in good health. J is TRBJ1-6 and V is TRBV11-2; maybe TRBD1 (6 bases). The sequencing input was naive CD4+ T cells from blood. DNA for the CDR3: TGTGCCAGCAGCTCCCTCAGGGGAAATTCACCCCTCCACTTT. Its protein product is CASSSLRGNSPLHF.